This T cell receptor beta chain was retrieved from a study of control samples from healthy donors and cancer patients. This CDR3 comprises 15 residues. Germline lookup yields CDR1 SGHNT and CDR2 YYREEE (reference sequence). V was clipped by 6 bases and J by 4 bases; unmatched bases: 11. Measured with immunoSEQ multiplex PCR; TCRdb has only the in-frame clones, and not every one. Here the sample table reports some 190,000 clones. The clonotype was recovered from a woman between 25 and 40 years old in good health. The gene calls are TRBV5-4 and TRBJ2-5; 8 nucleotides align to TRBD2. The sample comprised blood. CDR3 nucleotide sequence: TGTGCCAGCACCGTAAGCGGGGGCGCCGGAGAGACCCAGTACTTC. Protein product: CASTVSGGAGETQYF.